Here is one TCR beta chain with its context. Its target is not known. TCRdb redid the calling of the 5' RACE reads with MiXCR, one entry per CDR3 protein. The profile covers about 330,000 distinct CDR3 sequences, with less than 9.5% appearing a single time and 14% to 15% taken by the ten largest. The data are from a study of CD8 T cells in ankylosing spondylitis. Points from the study as a whole: Seemingly characteristic of ankylosing spondylitis blood was a TCR beta motif consisting of under ten highly homologous variants.

This receptor was taken from a male donor with ankylosing spondylitis. The sequenced sample consisted of blood, either unsorted or a sorted T cell fraction (not recorded which).

The CDR3 region is CASSSLAGNTIYF. The CDR3 bases are TGTGCCAGCAGTTCCCTGGCTGGAAACACCATATATTTT. This chain joins TRBV27 and TRBJ1-3; D call uncertain. The CDR3 extends over 13 amino acids. Germline CDR1 is MNHEY and CDR2 is SMNVEV (reference sequence). V dropped 4 bases and J dropped 2 bases, with 6 bases sitting between them.